This T cell receptor (beta chain) appears in the sequencing data of a study of blood T cells in healthy people across ages. Study-wide points: Donor CMV status, an unknown factor, possibly confounded changes in expanded clonotypes.

V lost 6 bases and J 1 base, leaving 13 bases between the germline ends. Germline V gene sequence: CDR1 MDHEN, CDR2 SYDVKM. The CDR3 is made up of 15 amino acids. Combining a sample-barcoded 5' primer with a J-beta primer mix, a second PCR ran for roughly 6 to 12 cycles. Every sample produced at least 2.5 million CDR3-containing paired-end reads. TCRdb processed the 5' RACE reads anew with MiXCR; each CDR3 protein has one entry. The table shows approximately 2,000,000 distinct CDR3 sequences, with approximately 40% occurring only once. In regard to this clonotype: What it binds is not known.

This sequence originates from a human donor in good health. This chain uses TRBV28 with TRBJ2-1; TRBD2 is a possible D gene (5 bases). Material: blood. CDR3 amino acids: CASRPRRGSYNEQFF. DNA of the CDR3: TGTGCCAGCAGACCGAGACGGGGATCCTACAATGAGCAGTTCTTC.